Below, one T cell receptor (beta chain) is given with its context. What it binds is not known. The CDR3 extends over 14 amino acids. CDR1 is SGHTA and CDR2 is FQGNSA in the germline V gene. The sample comes from a study of monozygotic twins with inflammatory bowel disease. Study findings and constraints: Fewer shared clonotypes with others were found in IBD patients than in healthy twins, especially with disease activity. Differences in immunosuppressive treatment may have been a source of added variability in patient repertoires.

Making cDNA involved eight separate reactions per sample. Template switching introduced UMIs that contain a 6-nucleotide sample barcode. After re-calling the 5' RACE reads, TCRdb lists one entry per CDR3 protein, DNA absent. Recorded for this sample: more than 85,000 distinct CDR3 sequences. The J gene is TRBJ1-4, the V gene TRBV7-2; TCRdb proposes TRBD1, but this gene call is untestable without DNA. The source is a human donor with ulcerative colitis or Crohn's disease, or a healthy co-twin of an affected twin (not recorded which). The sample taken for sequencing was blood. CDR3 in amino acids: CASSITGFNEKLFF. Complete variable domain (other parts from reference TRBV7-2 and TRBJ1-4): GAGVSQSPSNKVTEKGKDVELRCDPISGHTALYWYRQSLGQGLEFLIYFQGNSAPDKSGLPSDRFSAERTGGSVSTLTIQRTQQEDSAVYLCASSITGFNEKLFFGSGTQLSVL.